The 6 T cell receptor beta chains reported below all come from one sample, sequenced in a study of Graves' ophthalmopathy and Graves' hyperthyroidism. CDR3 regions of TCR beta were amplified from RNA transcripts. The workflow started with a first-round RT-PCR run with HTBI primers and then moved on to a second-round multiplex PCR. Via MiXCR, TCRdb re-called the multiplex PCR reads, giving one row per CDR3 protein. The table includes about 1.2 million distinct CDR3 sequences, about 38% detected once. The source material was peripheral blood or thyroid tissue (not recorded which). These receptors came from an adult man with Graves' hyperthyroidism.

This clonotype occurred a few times. CDR3 loop: CASSPARAWETQYF. The CDR3 DNA is TGTGCCAGCAGCCCGGCGAGGGCTTGGGAGACCCAGTACTTC. The V call is TRBV5-5, the J call TRBJ2-5, with TRBD2 as a possible D gene (5 bases). V was trimmed by 4 bases and J by 5 bases, leaving 15 bases between them. The CDR3 is 14 residues long. The V gene's germline CDR1 is SGHKS and CDR2 YYEKEE (reference sequence). Looking up the rest from reference TRBV5-5 and TRBJ2-5 gives the full variable domain: DAGVTQSPTHLIKTRGQQVTLRCSPISGHKSVSWYQQVLGQGPQFIFQYYEKEERGRGNFPDRFSARQFPNYSSELNVNALLLGDSALYLCASSPARAWETQYFGPGTRLLVL.

The table lists this clonotype with many counts. The J gene is TRBJ2-2, the V gene TRBV9; perhaps TRBD1 as D (5 bases). The CDR3 covers 14 residues. CDR1 and CDR2 (germline): SGDLS, YYNGEE. V was clipped by 3 bases and J by 6 bases, with 12 bases between them. CDR3 nucleotide sequence: TGTGCCAGCAGCGGAGACAGTCCCGCCGGGGAGCTGTTTTTT. It yields the protein CASSGDSPAGELFF.

This clonotype was observed a single time. The chain combines TRBV29-1 with TRBJ1-2; no firm D call. V lost 4 bases and J lost 3, with 6 bases in between. The CDR3 has 11 amino acids. CDR1 SQVTM and CDR2 ANQGSEA come from the germline V gene. CDR3: CSVGPDYGYTF. In DNA form, the CDR3 reads TGCAGCGTTGGACCCGACTATGGCTACACCTTC. Full variable domain (missing parts from reference TRBV29-1 and TRBJ1-2): SAVISQKPSRDICQRGTSLTIQCQVDSQVTMMFWYRQQPGQSLTLIATANQGSEATYESGFVIDKFPISRPNLTFSTLTVSNMSPEDSSIYLCSVGPDYGYTFGSGTRLTVV.

In its sample, this clonotype was seen a few times. V gene TRBV11-2 combines with J gene TRBJ2-5; 10 nucleotides agree with TRBD2. There are 17 residues in the CDR3. The V and J ends lost 2 bases and 1 base, in that order; junction bases with no gene match: 7. Germline lookup yields CDR1 SGHAT and CDR2 FQNNGV. This CDR3 reads CASSLIERGGIQETQYF. CDR3 coding DNA: TGTGCCAGCAGCTTAATCGAGCGGGGGGGAATCCAAGAGACCCAGTACTTC. Complete variable domain (other parts from reference TRBV11-2 and TRBJ2-5): EAGVAQSPRYKIIEKRQSVAFWCNPISGHATLYWYQQILGQGPKLLIQFQNNGVVDDSQLPKDRFSAERLKGVDSTLKIQPAKLEDSAVYLCASSLIERGGIQETQYFGPGTRLLVL.

Details on this clonotype: The germline gene is not matched at one end of the junction; a read error may be the cause. The chain couples TRBV10-3 to TRBJ2-5; no firm D call. There are 16 residues in the CDR3. Germline V gene lookup returns CDR1 ENHRY and CDR2 SYGVKD. CDR3 sequence (DNA): TGTGCCATCAGTAAGTCAATCGGACGAGAAAAAGAGACCCAGTACTTC. Protein sequence: CAISKSIGREKETQYF.

As concerns this clonotype: A read error is possible here, since a much larger clone lies one base away. V is TRBV11-1 and J is TRBJ1-6; 7 bases are a match to TRBD1. CDR1 SGHAT and CDR2 FQDESV come from the germline V gene (reference sequence). The ends lost 5 bases at V and 7 bases at J; junction bases unmatched: 11. The CDR3 extends over 16 amino acids. The CDR3 here is CASSRGGRTENSPLHF. In nucleotides, the CDR3 is TGTGCCAGCAGCCGAGGGGGCCGAACGGAAAATTCACCCCTCCACTTT. The whole variable domain, remainder taken from reference TRBV11-1 and TRBJ1-6, is EAEVAQSPRYKITEKSQAVAFWCDPISGHATLYWYRQILGQGPELLVQFQDESVVDDSQLPKDRFSAERLKGVDSTLKIQPAELGDSAMYLCASSRGGRTENSPLHFGNGTRLTVT.